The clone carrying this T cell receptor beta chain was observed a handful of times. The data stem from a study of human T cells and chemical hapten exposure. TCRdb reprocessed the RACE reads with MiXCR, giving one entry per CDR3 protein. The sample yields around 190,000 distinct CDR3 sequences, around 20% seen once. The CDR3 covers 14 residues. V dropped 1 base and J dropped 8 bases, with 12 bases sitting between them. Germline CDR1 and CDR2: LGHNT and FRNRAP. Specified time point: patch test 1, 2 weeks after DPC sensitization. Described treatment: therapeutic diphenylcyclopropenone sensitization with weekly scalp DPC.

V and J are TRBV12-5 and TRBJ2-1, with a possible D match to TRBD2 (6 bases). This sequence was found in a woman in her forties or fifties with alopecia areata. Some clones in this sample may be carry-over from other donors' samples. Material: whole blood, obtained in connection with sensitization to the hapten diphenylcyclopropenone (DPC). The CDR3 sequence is CASGLGHPGDEQFF. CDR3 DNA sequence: TGTGCTAGTGGTTTGGGACACCCGGGGGATGAGCAGTTCTTC.